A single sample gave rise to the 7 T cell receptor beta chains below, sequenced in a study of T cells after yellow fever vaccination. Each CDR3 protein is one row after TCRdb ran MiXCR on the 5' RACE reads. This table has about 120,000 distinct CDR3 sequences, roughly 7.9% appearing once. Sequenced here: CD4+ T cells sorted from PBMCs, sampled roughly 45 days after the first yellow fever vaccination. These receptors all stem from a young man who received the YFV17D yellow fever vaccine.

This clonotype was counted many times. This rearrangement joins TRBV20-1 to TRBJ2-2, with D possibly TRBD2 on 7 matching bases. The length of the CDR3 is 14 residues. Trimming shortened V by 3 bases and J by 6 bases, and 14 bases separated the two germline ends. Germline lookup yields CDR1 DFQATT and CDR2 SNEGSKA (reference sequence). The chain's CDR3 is CSASVWGGPGELFF. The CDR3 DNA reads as TGCAGTGCTAGCGTGTGGGGGGGCCCCGGGGAGCTGTTTTTT.

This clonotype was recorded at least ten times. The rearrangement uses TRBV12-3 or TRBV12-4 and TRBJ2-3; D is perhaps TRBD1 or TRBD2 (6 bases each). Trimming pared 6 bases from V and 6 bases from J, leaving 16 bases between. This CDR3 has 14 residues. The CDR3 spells CASSPRGASDTQYF. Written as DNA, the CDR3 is TGTGCCAGCAGCCCTAGGGGGGCAAGTGATACGCAGTATTTT.

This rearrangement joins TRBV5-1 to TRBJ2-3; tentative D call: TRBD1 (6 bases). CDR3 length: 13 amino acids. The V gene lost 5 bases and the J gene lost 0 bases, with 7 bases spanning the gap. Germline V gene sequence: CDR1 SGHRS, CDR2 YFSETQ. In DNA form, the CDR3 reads TGCGCCAGCAGGGACAGCAGCACAGATACGCAGTATTTT. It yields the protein CASRDSSTDTQYF.

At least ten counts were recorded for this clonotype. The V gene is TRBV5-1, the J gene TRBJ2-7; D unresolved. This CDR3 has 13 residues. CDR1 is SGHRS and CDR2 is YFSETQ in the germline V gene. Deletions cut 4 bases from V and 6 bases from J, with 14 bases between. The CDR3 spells CASSTGVSGEQYF. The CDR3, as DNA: TGCGCCAGCAGCACTGGGGTGTCAGGCGAGCAGTACTTC.

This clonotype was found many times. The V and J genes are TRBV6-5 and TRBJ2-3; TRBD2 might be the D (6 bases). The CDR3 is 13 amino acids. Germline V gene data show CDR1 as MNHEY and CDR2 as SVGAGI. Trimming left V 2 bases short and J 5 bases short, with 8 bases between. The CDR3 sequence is CASSYRGLDTQYF. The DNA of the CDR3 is TGTGCCAGCAGTTACCGGGGGTTAGATACGCAGTATTTT.

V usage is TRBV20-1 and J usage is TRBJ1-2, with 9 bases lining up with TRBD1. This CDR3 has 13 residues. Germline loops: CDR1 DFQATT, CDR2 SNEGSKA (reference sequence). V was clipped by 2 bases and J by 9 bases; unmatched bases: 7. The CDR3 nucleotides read TGCAGTGCTAGAACAGGGGGCGCAGATCGCTACACCTTC. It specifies CSARTGGADRYTF.

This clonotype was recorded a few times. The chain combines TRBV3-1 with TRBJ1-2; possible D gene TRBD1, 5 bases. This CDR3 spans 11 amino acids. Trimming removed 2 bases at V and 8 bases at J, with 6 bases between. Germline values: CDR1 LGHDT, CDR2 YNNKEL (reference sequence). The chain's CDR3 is CASSQQGGYTF. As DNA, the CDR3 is TGTGCCAGCAGCCAACAGGGCGGCTACACCTTC.